This passage covers 10 T cell receptor beta chains from one sample sequenced in a study of T cell responses to AZD1222 COVID-19 vaccine. Clones were sequenced by immunoSEQ multiplex PCR, and TCRdb holds only the in-frame ones, with some missing. The sample contains roughly 140,000 clones, around 90% of which appear only once. The sample consisted of peripheral blood, taken 28 days after the second AZD1222 dose. The origin of the receptors is an adult who received the AZD1222 COVID-19 vaccine.

The rearrangement uses TRBV27 and TRBJ1-1; unclear D gene. CDR3 size: 12 residues. CDR1 is MNHEY, CDR2 SMNVEV, per germline (reference sequence). V lost 3 bases, J lost 5 bases, and 7 bases lay in between. The chain's CDR3 is CASSFMGTEAFF. CDR3 nucleotide sequence: TGTGCCAGCAGTTTCATGGGAACTGAAGCTTTCTTT.

The V and J genes are TRBV6-5 and TRBJ1-1; perhaps TRBD1 as D (5 bases). The germline V and J ends were trimmed by 8 bases and 11 bases, with 27 bases remaining between them. Germline V gene sequence: CDR1 MNHEY, CDR2 SVGAGI. The CDR3 has 15 residues. CDR3 residues: CASEPPQDPGGEAFF. The DNA of the CDR3 is TGTGCCAGCGAGCCCCCTCAGGATCCCGGAGGGGAGGCTTTCTTT.

The chain joins TRBV27 to TRBJ2-1, with D possibly TRBD2 on 6 matching bases. The CDR3 extends over 16 amino acids. V was clipped by 5 bases and J by 0 bases, with 14 bases between them. Per the germline V gene, CDR1 is MNHEY and CDR2 is SMNVEV (reference sequence). The CDR3: CASSTQRASSYNEQFF. The CDR3 DNA reads as TGTGCCAGCAGTACCCAGCGGGCGAGCTCCTACAATGAGCAGTTCTTC.

The chain employs TRBV11-3 and TRBJ1-2; D gene ambiguous. Deletions cut 4 bases from V and 8 bases from J, with 8 bases between. CDR1 and CDR2 from the germline V gene are SGHNT and YENEEA. This CDR3 spans 11 amino acids. The CDR3 reads CASSSPSGYTF. CDR3 coding DNA: TGTGCCAGCAGCTCGCCGTCCGGCTACACCTTC.

This chain connects TRBV27 to TRBJ2-1, with 13 bases aligning to TRBD2. CDR3 size: 17 residues. Germline lookup yields CDR1 MNHEY and CDR2 SMNVEV (reference sequence). The V and J ends lost 4 bases and 8 bases, in that order; junction bases with no gene match: 11. For the CDR3, the DNA is TGTGCCAGCAGTTCCCCGGGACTAGCGGGAACAGGGCATGAGCAGTTCTTC. Amino acid sequence: CASSSPGLAGTGHEQFF.

This clone was observed a single time. V and J are TRBV5-6 and TRBJ1-2, with TRBD1 identical over 8 bases. This CDR3 has 15 amino acids. Unmatched junction bases numbered 7, after V lost 1 base and J lost 5 bases. Per the germline V gene, CDR1 is SGHDT and CDR2 is YYEEEE. The DNA of the CDR3 is TGTGCCAGCAGCTTGTCCGGGACAGGACGATATGGCTACACCTTC. Protein product: CASSLSGTGRYGYTF.

V and J are TRBV7-3 and TRBJ2-5; the D call may be TRBD1 or TRBD2 (5 bases each). V was trimmed by 5 bases and J by 5 bases, leaving 15 bases between them. The germline V gene encodes CDR1 SGHTA and CDR2 FQGTGA. The CDR3 loop spans 14 amino acids. The CDR3 nucleotides are TGTGCCAGCAGCCCTGGGACGGTCAGGGAGACCCAGTACTTC. Its translation: CASSPGTVRETQYF.

The chain carries TRBV4-2 and TRBJ2-2; D gene ambiguous. The CDR3 is 18 residues long. Germline V gene sequence: CDR1 LGHNA, CDR2 YNFKEQ. V lost 0 bases to trimming and J lost 3 bases, with 17 bases between them. As DNA, the CDR3 is TGTGCCAGCAGCCAAGATCTCGTCCCCCCCGTGGACACCGGGGAGCTGTTTTTT. Its protein product is CASSQDLVPPVDTGELFF.

V gene TRBV9 combines with J gene TRBJ1-2; maybe TRBD1 (5 bases). Trimming stripped 4 bases from V and 0 bases from J, with 13 bases between. This CDR3 region has 15 residues. Germline V gives CDR1 SGDLS, CDR2 YYNGEE. CDR3 DNA: TGTGCCAGCAGCCCTGGGGGTTCTGCTAACTATGGCTACACCTTC. Encoded protein: CASSPGGSANYGYTF.

The V call is TRBV19, the J call TRBJ1-6, with 9 bases identical to TRBD1. V gave up 3 bases and J gave up 7 bases; unmatched junction bases: 4. This CDR3 has 15 amino acids. CDR1 is LNHDA, CDR2 SQIVND, per germline (reference sequence). This CDR3 reads CASSIRTGENSPLHF. The CDR3, as DNA: TGTGCCAGTAGTATTCGGACAGGGGAAAATTCACCCCTCCACTTT. The full variable domain, rest sourced from reference TRBV19 and TRBJ1-6, is DGGITQSPKYLFRKEGQNVTLSCEQNLNHDAMYWYRQDPGQGLRLIYYSQIVNDFQKGDIAEGYSVSREKKESFPLTVTSAQKNPTAFYLCASSIRTGENSPLHFGNGTRLTVT.